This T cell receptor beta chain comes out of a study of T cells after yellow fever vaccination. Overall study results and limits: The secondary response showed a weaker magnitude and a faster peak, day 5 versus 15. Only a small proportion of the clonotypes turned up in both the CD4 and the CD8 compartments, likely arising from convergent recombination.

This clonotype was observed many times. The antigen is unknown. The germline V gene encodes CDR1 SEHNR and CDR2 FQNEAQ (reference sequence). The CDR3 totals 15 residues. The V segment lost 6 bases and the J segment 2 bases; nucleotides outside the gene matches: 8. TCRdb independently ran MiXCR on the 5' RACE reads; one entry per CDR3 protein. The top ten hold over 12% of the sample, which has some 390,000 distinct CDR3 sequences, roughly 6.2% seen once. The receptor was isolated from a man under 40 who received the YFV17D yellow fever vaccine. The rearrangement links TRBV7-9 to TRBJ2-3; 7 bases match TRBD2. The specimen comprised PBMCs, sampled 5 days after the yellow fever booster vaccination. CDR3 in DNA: TGTGCCAGCAGGGGTCTAGCGGAGAACACAGATACGCAGTATTTT. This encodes CASRGLAENTDTQYF.